Sequencing of this T cell receptor (beta chain) was carried out in a study of a mutant IDH1 vaccine in newly diagnosed glioma. Study context: Vaccines were begun 4-6 weeks after radiotherapy alone, or with temozolomide cycles. The treated group averaged about 39 years old and was about 62% male, roughly 38% female.

Assay: immunoSEQ multiplex PCR; the TCRdb copy retains only in-frame clones and omits some. The data show about 65,000 clones, more than 75% seen once. Study-wide findings and caveats: In roughly 93% of patients, immune responses induced by the vaccine occurred. Pseudoprogression appeared unlinked to shifts in leading peripheral T cell clonotypes.

A remark on this clone: Its target is unknown.

Time point of the sample: week 23, last vaccination. Vaccination comprised doses that each held 300 ug of mutant IDH1 20-mer peptide, plus topical imiquimod. The CDR3 is 15 residues long. From germline, CDR1 is MNHEY and CDR2 SMNVEV (reference sequence). V shed 1 base and J shed 0 bases, with 7 bases lying between them. The sequencing used PBMCs, collected from a glioma patient whose treatment included an IDH1 peptide vaccine. The receptor was isolated from a man aged 25-40 years with glioma. V is TRBV27 and J is TRBJ1-5; tentative D call: TRBD1 (5 bases). The CDR3 nucleotides are TGTGCCAGCAGTTTATTAGGGGCTAGCAATCAGCCCCAGCATTTT. This codes for CASSLLGASNQPQHF.